This T cell receptor beta chain was captured in a study of shared T cell receptors in the human thymus. Method: immunoSEQ multiplex PCR; TCRdb's copy keeps in-frame clones and lacks some. The sample gives some 400,000 clones, roughly 94% of which show up once; approximately 0.02% is in the top ten. V lost 6 bases, J lost 2 bases, and 20 bases lay in between. In germline, CDR1 is MNHNS, CDR2 SASEGT. This CDR3 comprises 16 residues. This rearrangement joins TRBV6-1 to TRBJ2-7; the D is unclear. This receptor was identified in a human donor. The specimen was thymocytes. Here the CDR3 reads CASSEPGQSHPYEQYF. The CDR3 DNA follows: TGTGCCAGCAGCGAACCCGGGCAGAGCCACCCCTACGAGCAGTACTTC.